This T cell receptor beta chain emerged from a study of OX40 agonist ivuxolimab in advanced cancers. Assay used: immunoSEQ multiplex PCR; TCRdb lists only in-frame clones, some missing. Of tens of thousands of clones in the sample, roughly 87% were seen once. J gave up 0 bases and V 5 bases, and 8 bases lay outside the gene matches. Germline loops: CDR1 LNHDA, CDR2 SQIVND (reference sequence). This CDR3 spans 17 amino acids. This specimen consisted of CD4+ or CD8+ T cells sorted from blood, obtained in a trial of the OX40 agonist ivuxolimab. The chain couples TRBV19 to TRBJ1-5, with 9 positions matching TRBD1. This receptor was identified in an adult with an advanced solid tumor such as melanoma, head and neck, liver or kidney cancer. CDR3 sequence (DNA): TGTGCCAGTAGTGTATTACAGGGGGCTCGTAGCAATCAGCCCCAGCATTTT. Translating gives CASSVLQGARSNQPQHF.